This T cell receptor beta chain was obtained from a study of blood T cell repertoires in COVID-19 (dated by TCRdb to the early 2020s). In terms of the full investigation: The collaborator samples originated in the United States, Italy and Spain and spanned the acute and convalescent phases of COVID-19. The material from the prospective study consisted of cDNA or gDNA derived from T cells, B-cell-depleted T cells, or PBMCs. The dataset comprised deeply sampled blood TCRbeta repertoires from subjects exposed to, actively infected with, or recovered from COVID-19. A freely available public database, intended as a resource for researchers studying the immune response to SARS-CoV-2, is where the repertoires were released. The samples were drawn from two sources: the first 160 participants of the ongoing ImmuneRACE study, and 1,200 or so subjects contributed by 6 global collaborators. A de-identified subject ID, COVID-19 status, age in years and sex were almost always included in the sample metadata. Where HLA class I and class II types were available, the types were taken from metadata supplied by the sample provider, not from assay-based typing.

As regards this clone: What this receptor recognizes is not known. It has no much larger one-base neighbor in the sample; base qualities were not kept.

General findings and caveats noted by the study authors: The quantity of clinical and demographic metadata differed by source and by participant and was supplied without curation.

From the cysteine up to the phenylalanine, the CDR3 has a length of 16 residues. Only the CDR3 portion is preserved as DNA: 48 bases, with reading frame beginning at the first base. Between the V and J ends, shortened by 2 bases and 1 base respectively, the junction contains 12 bases. Reading the germline V gene gives CDR1 MNHEY and CDR2 SVGAGI. TCRbeta CDR3 regions were amplified from genomic DNA by means of the immunoSEQ Assay, a bias-controlled multiplex PCR. Per the source publication's procedure: Within the assay, amplification of reference gene primers was used to estimate how many nucleated cells each sample contained. Sequence reads were collapsed and filtered to measure the absolute abundance of every unique TCRbeta CDR3 rearrangement. For each sample, productive Simpson clonality was calculated as the square root of Simpson's diversity index over productive rearrangements. TCRdb holds this immuneACCESS table with in-frame rearrangements only. Some clones are missing; in checked studies, unresolved V genes explain under half, and the rest has no known cause. V and J calls and clone size are given by that table; D and trimming were obtained from the DNA. In all, the sample holds fewer than 250,000 clones, and roughly nine tenths of those were seen once. Less than 0.75% of the sample is in the top ten clones.

Each collaborating institution followed its own protocols to collect whole blood in K2EDTA tubes. For TCRbeta analysis, collaborator samples were shipped as frozen whole blood, as isolated PBMCs, or as DNA extracted from either sample type. The clonotype comes from a man aged 40-49 years with acute or convalescent COVID-19. Recombination connected TRBV6-5 to TRBJ1-3, with no confidently assigned D gene. The sequenced sample consisted of peripheral blood. The CDR3 region: CASSYNSDMSGNTIYF. The nucleotide sequence is TGTGCCAGCAGTTACAACAGTGATATGTCTGGAAACACCATATATTTT.